Listed here are 15 T cell receptor beta chains from one sample, sequenced in a study of OX40 agonist ivuxolimab in advanced cancers. The protocol used for the library was the immunoSEQ multiplex PCR assay. TCRdb provides this immuneACCESS table in a form limited to in-frame rearrangements. Some clones are lacking; in checked studies, under half of them reflect an unresolved V gene, and why the rest are absent is not known. The sample profile shows roughly 87,000 clones; less than 95% of them were found once. The top ten clones comprise 8.4% of the sample. Sequencing was performed on CD4+ or CD8+ T cells sorted from blood, taken in a trial of the OX40 agonist ivuxolimab. Every receptor here comes from an adult with an advanced solid tumor such as melanoma, head and neck, liver or kidney cancer.

In this sample, this clone turned up once. CDR3 region: CASSSAGNYGYTF. DNA for the CDR3: TGTGCCAGTAGTTCCGCGGGGAACTATGGCTACACCTTC. The V gene is TRBV19, the J gene TRBJ1-2; D is ambiguous. The CDR3 loop spans 13 amino acids. CDR1 is LNHDA, CDR2 SQIVND, per germline (reference sequence). V lost 5 bases and J lost 2, with 9 bases in between. Complete variable domain (other parts from reference TRBV19 and TRBJ1-2): DGGITQSPKYLFRKEGQNVTLSCEQNLNHDAMYWYRQDPGQGLRLIYYSQIVNDFQKGDIAEGYSVSREKKESFPLTVTSAQKNPTAFYLCASSSAGNYGYTFGSGTRLTVV.

The V call is TRBV14, the J call TRBJ2-1; 8 bases fit TRBD2. V lost 3 bases, J lost 5 bases, and 12 bases stayed unmatched. Germline V gene data show CDR1 as SGHDN and CDR2 as FVKESK. The length of the CDR3 is 17 residues. The CDR3: CASSHNRITGGDNEQFF. The CDR3 DNA is TGTGCCAGCAGCCACAACAGGATCACGGGGGGGGACAATGAGCAGTTCTTC.

This chain connects TRBV12-5 to TRBJ2-3; 7 bases map to TRBD2. This CDR3 is 16 amino acids long. Germline V lookup: CDR1 LGHNT, CDR2 FRNRAP. J was trimmed by 0 bases and V by 0 bases; bases with no gene match: 3. In DNA, the CDR3 is TGTGCTAGTGGTTTGGTAATCGGGGGGAGCACAGATACGCAGTATTTT. As protein: CASGLVIGGSTDTQYF.

The chain combines TRBV6-1 with TRBJ2-2; tentatively, D is TRBD2 (6 bases). Per the germline V gene, CDR1 is MNHNS and CDR2 is SASEGT. Trimming cost V 5 bases and J 6 bases, with 16 bases left between them. This CDR3 is built from 15 residues. DNA of the CDR3: TGTGCCAGCAGTCCCTGGCGGGGTGAGGCCGGGGAGCTGTTTTTT. As protein: CASSPWRGEAGELFF.

The rearrangement uses TRBV5-1 and TRBJ2-2; 7 bases align to TRBD1. The CDR3 extends over 17 amino acids. Germline V gene lookup returns CDR1 SGHRS and CDR2 YFSETQ. V was pared by 3 bases and J by 0 bases, with 8 bases of the junction left unmatched. DNA of the CDR3: TGCGCCAGCAGCTGGACCTTTGGGACAGCGAACACCGGGGAGCTGTTTTTT. It translates to CASSWTFGTANTGELFF.

This rearrangement joins TRBV19 to TRBJ2-2; D is ambiguous. V shed 3 bases and J shed 7 bases, with 12 bases lying between them. Per germline, CDR1 LNHDA and CDR2 SQIVND (reference sequence). The CDR3 contains 14 residues. CDR3 sequence reads: CASSINSGGGELFF. DNA of the CDR3: TGTGCCAGTAGTATTAATTCTGGCGGCGGGGAGCTGTTTTTT.

This chain joins TRBV15 and TRBJ2-3; 9 bases are shared with TRBD2. Trimming cost V 0 bases and J 0 bases; bases outside gene matches: 4. Germline V gene data show CDR1 as LNHNV and CDR2 as YYDKDF (reference sequence). CDR3 length equals 17 residues. CDR3 sequence (DNA): TGTGCCACCAGCAGAGATGTCACTAGCGGGAGCACAGATACGCAGTATTTT. Translated: CATSRDVTSGSTDTQYF.

CDR3 DNA: TGTGCCTGGAGTCCTAATCTAGTAGGGGGTGAGCAGTTCTTC. Translating it yields CAWSPNLVGGEQFF. The chain employs TRBV30 and TRBJ2-1, with D perhaps TRBD1 (6 bases). Trimming removed 2 bases at V and 9 bases at J, with 17 bases between. The germline V gene has CDR1 GTSNPN and CDR2 SVGIG (reference sequence). The CDR3 is made up of 14 amino acids.

The chain carries TRBV6-6 and TRBJ1-1, with a possible D match to TRBD1 (5 bases). This CDR3 spans 13 amino acids. Trimming removed 6 bases from V and 6 bases from J, with 14 bases in between. Germline CDR1 reads MNHNY; CDR2 reads SVGAGI (reference sequence). CDR3 protein: CASSFDGAAEAFF. The CDR3, as DNA: TGTGCCAGCAGCTTCGATGGGGCGGCTGAAGCTTTCTTT.

The gene calls are TRBV9 and TRBJ2-1; D is possibly TRBD1 (6 bases). Trimming stripped 0 bases from V and 3 bases from J, with 13 bases between. This CDR3 is built from 16 residues. The germline CDR1 and CDR2 sequences are SGDLS and YYNGEE. The CDR3 is CASSVAPGHGYNEQFF. The CDR3 region has the DNA TGTGCCAGCAGCGTAGCGCCGGGACACGGCTACAATGAGCAGTTCTTC.

V gene TRBV6-5 combines with J gene TRBJ1-2; no clear D. This CDR3 contains 16 residues. The V gene lost 2 bases and the J gene lost 2 bases, with 15 bases spanning the gap. The germline V gene encodes CDR1 MNHEY and CDR2 SVGAGI. CDR3 region: CASSYEGPISNYGYTF. In nucleotides, the CDR3 is TGTGCCAGCAGTTACGAGGGCCCTATCTCGAACTATGGCTACACCTTC.

The chain links TRBV6-5 to TRBJ2-7; 7 bases match TRBD1. Per the germline V gene, CDR1 is MNHEY and CDR2 is SVGAGI. V lost 7 bases and J lost 2; bases outside the gene matches: 11. There are 15 residues in the CDR3. In DNA form, the CDR3 reads TGTGCCAGCACCCCCCGCAGGACAGGAGCCTACGAGCAGTACTTC. Encoded protein: CASTPRRTGAYEQYF.

The chain's CDR3 is CASSQEGERGYGYTF. DNA of the CDR3: TGTGCCAGCAGCCAAGAGGGGGAGAGGGGATATGGCTACACCTTC. This chain links TRBV4-2 with TRBJ1-2, with TRBD1 as a possible D gene (5 bases). Germline loops: CDR1 LGHNA, CDR2 YNFKEQ. The V end lost 0 bases, the J end lost 5 bases, and 13 bases lay between the germline ends. CDR3 length: 15 residues.

This chain uses TRBV28 with TRBJ1-2; D remains unclear. Germline V lookup: CDR1 MDHEN, CDR2 SYDVKM. With 3 bases removed from V and 7 bases from J, the gap between germline ends came to 18 bases. The CDR3 covers 15 residues. The CDR3 DNA follows: TGTGCCAGCAGTTTTAACCTCCTGGAAATCAGTGGCTACACCTTC. It is translated as CASSFNLLEISGYTF.

The chain employs TRBV13 and TRBJ2-3; D remains ambiguous. V lost 5 bases, J lost 2 bases, and 2 bases lay in between. The CDR3 runs 11 residues. The germline V gene has CDR1 PRHDT and CDR2 FYEKMQ (reference sequence). The CDR3 sequence is CASSNTDTQYF. The CDR3 DNA reads as TGTGCCAGCAGCAACACAGATACGCAGTATTTT.